This T cell receptor (beta chain) was identified during a study of cytomegalovirus exposure and HLA in healthy donors. The donors were part of the validation cohort of fewer than 150 subjects. That cohort was separate from the first cohort, which comprised 670 or so subjects. The CDR3 contains 14 residues. The V gene lost 3 bases and the J gene lost 8 bases, with 13 bases spanning the gap. Germline V gene data show CDR1 as WNHNN and CDR2 as SYGVQD (reference sequence). Profiled with immunoSEQ multiplex PCR; TCRdb holds only in-frame clones, not every one. This table holds under 300,000 clones, around 86% found once.

J is TRBJ1-4 and V is TRBV10-1; no reliable D call. The sequenced material came from PBMCs. The receptor comes from a young woman in good health and CMV-seronegative. The CDR3 bases are TGCGCCAGCAGTGATGGTCGTACGGGGGAAAAACTGTTTTTT. Encoded protein: CASSDGRTGEKLFF.